This TCR beta chain was identified in a study of T-cell memory formation after mild COVID-19. This clonotype has a count of ten or more. A single record per CDR3 protein comes from TCRdb applying MiXCR to the 5' RACE reads. The table records over 120,000 distinct CDR3 sequences, approximately 5.7% of them present only once. The germline gives CDR1 DFQATT, CDR2 SNEGSKA (reference sequence). The CDR3 contains 15 residues. V was pared by 5 bases and J by 1 base, with 6 bases of the junction left unmatched. The sequencing sample was made of PBMCs or a T cell subset sorted from them (not recorded which). The V call is TRBV20-1, the J call TRBJ1-5; 9 bases align to TRBD1. This TCR derives from an adult woman who had mild COVID-19 (a few samples of this study predate the infection). Cell type and time point are not known. CDR3 protein: CSARPDRGSNQPQHF. The CDR3 nucleotides read TGCAGTGCTCGACCGGACAGGGGAAGCAATCAGCCCCAGCATTTT.